The clone carrying this TCR beta chain showed up many times. Its antigen is currently unknown. TCRdb reprocessed the reads via MiXCR and lists one record per CDR3 protein. The data hold over 40,000 distinct CDR3 sequences, with under 20% observed a single time. The data stem from a study of T cell repertoires in cytomegalovirus infection. Across the whole study: Selected CMV epitopes included recently identified HLA-C-restricted ones as well as well-studied HLA-B-restricted ones.

Germline values: CDR1 SGHTA, CDR2 FQGNSA. V shed 0 bases and J 7 bases; nucleotides not matched to a gene: 9. This CDR3 has 17 amino acids. The TCR comes from a human donor in good health (CMV status not recorded). Some clones in this sample may be carry-over from other donors' samples. The sequencing here drew on CD8+ T cells from cultured PBMCs, taken from culture after CMV antigen stimulation. The chain links TRBV7-2 to TRBJ2-2; 9 nucleotides line up with TRBD2. This chain's CDR3 is CASSLAVAGGSYGELFF. Here the CDR3 DNA reads TGTGCCAGCAGCTTAGCGGTCGCGGGGGGGTCTTACGGGGAGCTGTTTTTT.